The 18 T cell receptor beta chains below were found in one sample sequenced in a study of cytomegalovirus exposure and HLA in healthy donors. Amplification used 60 Vbeta primers and 13 Jbeta primers. The assay was immunoSEQ multiplex PCR, and TCRdb's table has in-frame clones only and misses some. Of about 160,000 clones listed, roughly 75% are singletons. The sample consisted of PBMCs. The receptor set was obtained from a female donor in good health and CMV-seronegative.

J is TRBJ2-3 and V is TRBV29-1, with 10 bases fitting TRBD1. Germline V gene data show CDR1 as SQVTM and CDR2 as ANQGSEA. V was clipped by 4 bases and J by 3 bases; unmatched bases: 13. The CDR3 has 17 amino acids. For the CDR3, the DNA is TGCAGCGTTGGCCGCACCCTACGACAGGGGGCAACAGATACGCAGTATTTT. This translates into CSVGRTLRQGATDTQYF.

The chain uses TRBV27 and TRBJ2-2, with 9 bases matching TRBD2. Germline V gives CDR1 MNHEY, CDR2 SMNVEV (reference sequence). The CDR3 is 15 residues long. V lost 4 bases, J lost 3 bases, and 3 bases stayed unmatched. The chain's CDR3 is CASSSREGDTGELFF. DNA for the CDR3: TGTGCCAGCAGTTCGCGGGAGGGAGACACCGGGGAGCTGTTTTTT.

The chain recombines TRBV19 with TRBJ1-5; the match to TRBD1 covers 7 bases. Germline CDR1 LNHDA, CDR2 SQIVND (reference sequence). The CDR3 spans 14 residues. Trimming took 5 bases from V and 3 from J; bases not matched to a gene: 4. The CDR3 bases are TGTGCCAGTAGTGCAGGGGGAGACAATCAGCCCCAGCATTTT. Its protein product is CASSAGGDNQPQHF.

The V call is TRBV29-1, the J call TRBJ1-1, with TRBD1 matching over 8 bases. With V trimmed by 7 bases and J by 5 bases, 6 bases remained unmatched. The CDR3 contains 12 residues. The V gene's germline CDR1 is SQVTM and CDR2 ANQGSEA. In DNA, the CDR3 is TGCAGCGGGACAGGGTTGGTAACTGAAGCTTTCTTT. This encodes CSGTGLVTEAFF.

The chain joins TRBV29-1 to TRBJ2-5; D not certain. Looked up from germline, CDR1 is SQVTM and CDR2 is ANQGSEA. CDR3 size: 13 residues. V lost 4 bases and J 5 bases, leaving 14 bases between the germline ends. CDR3 coding DNA: TGCAGCGTTGTGAAGAATAGCCTGGAGACCCAGTACTTC. Protein sequence: CSVVKNSLETQYF.

This clone was counted only a few times. The chain uses TRBV29-1 and TRBJ2-7, with D hard to call. V dropped 6 bases and J dropped 2 bases, with 11 bases sitting between them. CDR3 size: 12 residues. The germline V gene encodes CDR1 SQVTM and CDR2 ANQGSEA. CDR3 protein: CSVSRRPYEQYF. The CDR3, as DNA: TGCAGCGTGTCCAGGCGACCCTACGAGCAGTACTTC.

This clone was seen only a few times. CDR3 nucleotide sequence: TGTGCCAGCAGCCTGGGGTACAGGGTGGGGACTGAAGCTTTCTTT. This gives the protein CASSLGYRVGTEAFF. The chain is built from TRBV5-6 and TRBJ1-1, with D possibly TRBD1 on 6 matching bases. V was clipped by 4 bases and J by 5 bases, with 18 bases between them. The CDR3 spans 15 residues. Germline CDR1 SGHDT, CDR2 YYEEEE.

This clone was observed once. This CDR3 reads CASRDSPQGPQETQYF. The CDR3 nucleotides are TGCGCCAGCAGGGATTCGCCACAGGGACCCCAAGAGACCCAGTACTTC. The rearrangement joins TRBV10-2 to TRBJ2-5; possibly TRBD1 for D (6 bases). In germline, CDR1 is WSHSY, CDR2 SAAADI. V gave up 6 bases and J gave up 1 base, with 18 bases separating them. The CDR3 length is 16 residues.

The J gene is TRBJ2-7, the V gene TRBV10-2, with 8 nucleotides matching TRBD2. The CDR3 spans 12 residues. The ends lost 7 bases at V and 3 bases at J; junction bases unmatched: 2. Per germline, CDR1 WSHSY and CDR2 SAAADI. The CDR3 region has the DNA TGCGCCAGCACCGGGGGGGGCTACGAGCAGTACTTC. Its protein product is CASTGGGYEQYF.

The chain's CDR3 is CASSARDRGRKGYTF. Written as DNA, the CDR3 is TGTGCCAGTAGTGCCCGGGACAGGGGGCGCAAGGGCTACACCTTC. V and J are TRBV19 and TRBJ1-2; TRBD1 matches 12 bases. V dropped 5 bases and J dropped 8; count of bases not matched to a gene: 9. The CDR3 has 15 amino acids. The germline gives CDR1 LNHDA, CDR2 SQIVND (reference sequence).

The rearrangement uses TRBV7-2 and TRBJ2-6; TRBD1 aligns across 7 bases. Germline CDR1 is SGHTA and CDR2 is FQGNSA. Trimming removed 4 bases from V and 0 bases from J; junction bases left unmatched: 9. This CDR3 comprises 18 residues. CDR3 residues: CASSSVVRGSSGANVLTF. DNA for the CDR3: TGTGCCAGCAGCTCCGTGGTCAGGGGGTCCTCTGGGGCCAACGTCCTGACTTTC.

The gene calls are TRBV18 and TRBJ2-1; TRBD1 aligns across 7 bases. CDR1 KGHSH and CDR2 LQKENI come from the germline V gene. The V and J ends lost 2 bases and 5 bases, in that order; junction bases with no gene match: 9. CDR3 size: 16 residues. CDR3 residues: CASSPYKLGQNNEQFF. The CDR3 DNA reads TGTGCCAGCTCACCATACAAGCTGGGACAGAACAATGAGCAGTTCTTC.

The V call is TRBV6-5, the J call TRBJ2-2, with unresolved D. Trimming removed 7 bases at V and 0 bases at J, with 9 bases between. Germline V lookup: CDR1 MNHEY, CDR2 SVGAGI. The CDR3 contains 14 residues. This CDR3 is CASKPGSNTGELFF. For the CDR3, the DNA is TGTGCCAGCAAGCCAGGATCGAACACCGGGGAGCTGTTTTTT.

The chain joins TRBV27 to TRBJ1-1, with no clear D. The CDR3 runs to 13 residues. The V and J ends lost 5 bases and 7 bases respectively, with 14 bases between them. The germline CDR1 and CDR2 sequences are MNHEY and SMNVEV (reference sequence). CDR3 amino acids: CASSVNSPLEAFF. The CDR3 DNA follows: TGTGCCAGCAGTGTTAACTCTCCCCTTGAAGCTTTCTTT.

A few counts support this clone. This rearrangement joins TRBV10-2 to TRBJ1-1, with a weak D call TRBD1 (6 bases). The CDR3 runs to 15 residues. The germline V gene has CDR1 WSHSY and CDR2 SAAADI. The ends were cut back, 6 bases at V and 2 bases at J, with 16 bases in the middle. The chain's CDR3 is CASRTNGQLNTEAFF. In DNA, the CDR3 is TGCGCCAGCAGGACTAACGGACAGTTAAACACTGAAGCTTTCTTT.

This clone has just a few counts. The chain recombines TRBV5-6 with TRBJ2-7; 7 nucleotides line up with TRBD1. This CDR3 is built from 14 residues. Germline-derived CDR1 and CDR2 are SGHDT and YYEEEE. Germline trimming cut 1 base from V and 4 bases from J; bases unmatched to any gene: 5. The CDR3 protein is CASSLIQGVYEQYF. For the CDR3, the DNA is TGTGCCAGCAGCTTGATCCAGGGGGTGTACGAGCAGTACTTC.

The V call is TRBV11-2, the J call TRBJ2-3; D not resolved. V was pared by 6 bases and J by 6 bases, with 7 bases between. The germline V gene encodes CDR1 SGHAT and CDR2 FQNNGV. There are 11 residues in the CDR3. The CDR3 DNA reads TGTGCCAGCAGTGCGTCGGATACGCAGTATTTT. Amino acid sequence: CASSASDTQYF.

The rearrangement joins TRBV28 to TRBJ2-1; 14 positions agree with TRBD2. The CDR3 consists of 18 residues. J lost 9 bases, V lost 5 bases, and 15 bases had no gene match. From germline, CDR1 is MDHEN and CDR2 SYDVKM. CDR3 in DNA: TGTGCCAGCAGTCCTTACCCGGGACTAGCGGGAGAGGGTAGTGAGCAGTTCTTC. The encoded protein is CASSPYPGLAGEGSEQFF.